These 4 T cell receptor beta chains share one sample of origin, sequenced in a study of T cell clonotyping in hematopoietic cell transplantation. Clones were read by immunoSEQ multiplex PCR, and TCRdb kept only the in-frame ones, dropping some. The profile covers some 40,000 clones, with 85% appearing a single time and approximately 3% taken by the ten largest. Time point defined: recipient sample about 28 days before transplant, after cytoreduction. This sample comprised peripheral blood mononuclear cells, obtained before stem cell transplant. The source of these receptors is a man aged 55 to 70 with acute myeloid leukemia. Some clones in this sample may be carry-over from other donors' samples.

This clone occurred a few times. The chain recombines TRBV19 with TRBJ1-6; no firm D call. The germline V and J ends were trimmed by 6 bases and 9 bases, with 9 bases remaining between them. This CDR3 spans 12 amino acids. Germline lookup yields CDR1 LNHDA and CDR2 SQIVND (reference sequence). As DNA, the CDR3 is TGTGCCAGTAGCTTGGCGGGTTCACCCCTCCACTTT. Translating it yields CASSLAGSPLHF.

V gene TRBV15 combines with J gene TRBJ2-7; TRBD1 matches 8 bases. The CDR3 contains 14 residues. From germline, CDR1 is LNHNV and CDR2 YYDKDF (reference sequence). V shed 5 bases, J shed 3 bases, and the junction held 6 bases outside the gene matches. The CDR3 here is CATSPGGAVYEQYF. The CDR3 DNA reads as TGTGCCACCAGCCCAGGGGGCGCAGTCTACGAGCAGTACTTC.

The CDR3 reads CASSLRAATDTQYF. CDR3 nucleotide sequence: TGTGCCAGCAGTTTGAGGGCAGCCACAGATACGCAGTATTTT. The V call is TRBV27, the J call TRBJ2-3; tentative D call: TRBD2 (5 bases). Germline assignment: CDR1 MNHEY and CDR2 SMNVEV (reference sequence). The CDR3 extends over 14 amino acids. Trimming left V 3 bases short and J 2 bases short, with 9 bases between.

V usage is TRBV6-1 and J usage is TRBJ1-1, with D unresolved. The CDR3 has 14 amino acids. Trimming cost V 5 bases and J 0 bases, with 10 bases left between them. Per germline, CDR1 MNHNS and CDR2 SASEGT. The CDR3 protein is CASSSTFMNTEAFF. The CDR3 bases are TGTGCCAGCAGTAGTACTTTTATGAACACTGAAGCTTTCTTT.